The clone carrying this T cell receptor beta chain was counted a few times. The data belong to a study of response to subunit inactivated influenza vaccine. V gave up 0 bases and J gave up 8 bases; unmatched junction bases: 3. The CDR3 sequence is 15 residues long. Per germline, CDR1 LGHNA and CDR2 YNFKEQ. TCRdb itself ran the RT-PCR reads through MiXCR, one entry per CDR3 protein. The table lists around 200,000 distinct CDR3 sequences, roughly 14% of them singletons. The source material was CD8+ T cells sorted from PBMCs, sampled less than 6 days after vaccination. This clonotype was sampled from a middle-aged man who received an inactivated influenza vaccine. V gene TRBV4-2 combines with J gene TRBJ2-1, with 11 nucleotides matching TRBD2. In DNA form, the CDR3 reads TGTGCCAGCAGCCAAGAACTAGCGGGGGTTTATGAGCAGTTCTTC. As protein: CASSQELAGVYEQFF.